This TCR beta chain originates from a study of cytomegalovirus exposure and HLA in healthy donors. Regarding the study as a whole: Reportedly, cytomegalovirus status was diagnosed with high sensitivity and specificity. Specificity of a few CMV-associated chains for CMV antigens was verified in vitro. The study designated fewer than 200 TCR beta chains cytomegalovirus-associated.

The CDR3 consists of 14 residues. CDR1 is MNHEY and CDR2 is SMNVEV in the germline V gene (reference sequence). The V end was cut by 5 bases, the J end by 4 bases, with 14 bases between. The donors were part of the validation cohort of 120 subjects. That cohort was separate from the first cohort, which comprised 670 or so subjects. Libraries were prepared by immunoSEQ multiplex PCR; TCRdb keeps only in-frame clonotypes and omits some of them. The sample holds some 59,000 clones, roughly 89% seen once. Concerning this clone: Antigen specificity is unknown.

The chain carries TRBV27 and TRBJ1-2; the D is unclear. This sequence was found in a woman aged 18 to 35 in good health and CMV-seropositive. Material: PBMCs. The CDR3 is CASSRTAEGYGYTF. The CDR3, as DNA: TGTGCCAGCAGTCGCACAGCGGAGGGCTATGGCTACACCTTC.